Below are 10 T cell receptor beta chains sequenced from a single sample in a study of cytomegalovirus exposure and HLA in healthy donors. Amplification used 60 Vbeta primers and 13 Jbeta primers. The table came from immunoSEQ multiplex PCR; TCRdb's copy has only in-frame clones and leaves some out. This sample's table reports about 130,000 clones. Sequenced input: PBMCs. All receptors derive from a man in his late teens or twenties in good health and CMV-seronegative.

The CDR3 DNA follows: TGTGCCAGCAGCCCCCACAGGACAGGGGTTCAGCCCCAGCATTTT. Its protein is CASSPHRTGVQPQHF. The chain recombines TRBV7-8 with TRBJ1-5; TRBD1 matches at 9 bases. V shed 5 bases and J 6 bases; nucleotides not matched to a gene: 8. This CDR3 contains 15 residues. Germline V CDR1 and CDR2: SGHVS, FQNEAQ.

The chain carries TRBV2 and TRBJ2-2; 7 nucleotides align to TRBD1. This CDR3 is 15 amino acids long. Germline V gene sequence: CDR1 SNHLY, CDR2 FYNNEI. The trim removed 3 bases at V and 4 bases at J, leaving 5 bases unmatched. The CDR3 bases are TGTGCCAGCAGTGAGCAGACAGGGATCACCGGGGAGCTGTTTTTT. Translated: CASSEQTGITGELFF.

This sequence joins TRBV29-1 and TRBJ2-7, with D maybe TRBD2 (5 bases). V was cut by 4 bases and J by 6 bases, with 13 bases left in between. CDR3 length: 12 residues. The germline CDR1 and CDR2 sequences are SQVTM and ANQGSEA. The CDR3 region is CSVGTDWGEQYF. The CDR3 bases are TGCAGCGTTGGAACGGACTGGGGCGAGCAGTACTTC.

The gene calls are TRBV5-1 and TRBJ1-3, with D possibly matching TRBD1 (6 bases). Germline-derived CDR1 and CDR2 are SGHRS and YFSETQ. Between the trimmed V and J ends, which lost 3 bases and 2 bases, there was a span of 18 bases. The CDR3 covers 17 residues. The CDR3 DNA is TGCGCCAGCAGCTCCTCTCCAGGGGCAGGGGCTGGAAACACCATATATTTT. Protein: CASSSSPGAGAGNTIYF.

This rearrangement joins TRBV10-3 to TRBJ1-2; possibly TRBD1 for D (6 bases). The length of the CDR3 is 15 residues. In germline, CDR1 is ENHRY, CDR2 SYGVKD. V lost 3 bases, J lost 5 bases, and 16 bases lay in between. The CDR3 spells CAISDNLTGKYGYTF. The DNA for the CDR3 is TGTGCCATCAGTGACAACCTGACAGGAAAATATGGCTACACCTTC.

The rearrangement uses TRBV30 and TRBJ2-3, with D uncertain. The V gene's germline CDR1 is GTSNPN and CDR2 SVGIG (reference sequence). CDR3 length equals 16 residues. With 4 bases removed from V and 0 bases from J, the gap between germline ends came to 17 bases. Here the CDR3 reads CAWMTSLRVSTDTQYF. CDR3 in DNA: TGTGCCTGGATGACAAGCCTGAGAGTAAGCACAGATACGCAGTATTTT.

V is TRBV28 and J is TRBJ2-1; D might be TRBD2 (7 bases). Germline lookup yields CDR1 MDHEN and CDR2 SYDVKM. The CDR3 is made up of 16 amino acids. The V end was cut by 5 bases, the J end by 4 bases, with 18 bases between. The CDR3 region is CASSPRGGATYNEQFF. The CDR3 coding sequence is TGTGCCAGCAGTCCAAGGGGGGGGGCTACGTACAATGAGCAGTTCTTC. Using reference TRBV28 and TRBJ2-1 for the parts outside the CDR3, the full variable domain is DVKVTQSSRYLVKRTGEKVFLECVQDMDHENMFWYRQDPGLGLRLIYFSYDVKMKEKGDIPEGYSVSREKKERFSLILESASTNQTSMYLCASSPRGGATYNEQFFGPGTRLTVL.

V is TRBV5-1 and J is TRBJ2-7; 10 positions match TRBD2. Germline CDR1 SGHRS, CDR2 YFSETQ. V dropped 1 base and J dropped 2; count of bases not matched to a gene: 6. The CDR3 covers 16 residues. CDR3 region: CASSLRTSGTPYEQYF. Here the CDR3 DNA reads TGCGCCAGCAGCTTGCGAACTAGCGGGACTCCCTACGAGCAGTACTTC.

J is TRBJ1-5 and V is TRBV19; TRBD1 is a possible D gene (5 bases). V was cut by 8 bases and J by 2 bases, with 19 bases left in between. CDR1 and CDR2 (germline): LNHDA, SQIVND (reference sequence). The CDR3 sequence is 16 residues long. CDR3 nucleotides: TGTGCCAGTTCTTTGGGGGGGTTGGAGGGCAATCAGCCCCAGCATTTT. It encodes CASSLGGLEGNQPQHF.

The J gene is TRBJ2-7, the V gene TRBV7-9; 10 bases agree with TRBD1. The CDR3 sequence is 15 residues long. Germline V gene sequence: CDR1 SEHNR, CDR2 FQNEAQ (reference sequence). Trimming at V came to 5 bases and at J to 2 bases, leaving 6 bases not matched to a gene. The CDR3 nucleotides are TGTGCCAGCAGCCGATACGGACAGGGGGCCTACGAGCAGTACTTC. This gives the protein CASSRYGQGAYEQYF. Full variable domain (remainder filled in from reference TRBV7-9 and TRBJ2-7): DTGVSQNPRHKITKRGQNVTFRCDPISEHNRLYWYRQTLGQGPEFLTYFQNEAQLEKSRLLSDRFSAERPKGSFSTLEIQRTEQGDSAMYLCASSRYGQGAYEQYFGPGTRLTVT.